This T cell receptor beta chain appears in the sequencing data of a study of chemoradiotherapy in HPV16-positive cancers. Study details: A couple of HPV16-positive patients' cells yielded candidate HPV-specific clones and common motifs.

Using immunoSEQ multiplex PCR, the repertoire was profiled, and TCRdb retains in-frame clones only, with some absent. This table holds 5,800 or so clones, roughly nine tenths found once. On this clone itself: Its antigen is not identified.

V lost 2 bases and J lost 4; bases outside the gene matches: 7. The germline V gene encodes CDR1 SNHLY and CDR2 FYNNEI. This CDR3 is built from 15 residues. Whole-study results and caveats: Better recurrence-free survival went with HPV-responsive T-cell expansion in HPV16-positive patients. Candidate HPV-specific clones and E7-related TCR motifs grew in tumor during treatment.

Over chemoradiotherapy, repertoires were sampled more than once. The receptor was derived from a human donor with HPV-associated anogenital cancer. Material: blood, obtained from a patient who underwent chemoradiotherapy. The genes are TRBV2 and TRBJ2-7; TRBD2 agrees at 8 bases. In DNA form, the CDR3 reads TGTGCCAGCAGTGAAAAAGTGGGACTAGGATACGAGCAGTACTTC. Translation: CASSEKVGLGYEQYF. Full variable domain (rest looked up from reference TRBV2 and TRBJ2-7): EPEVTQTPSHQVTQMGQEVILRCVPISNHLYFYWYRQILGQKVEFLVSFYNNEISEKSEIFDDQFSVERPDGSNFTLKIRSTKLEDSAMYFCASSEKVGLGYEQYFGPGTRLTVT.